The 15 T cell receptor beta chains below were found in one sample sequenced in a study of T cell responses to AZD1222 COVID-19 vaccine. Assay: immunoSEQ multiplex PCR; the TCRdb copy retains only in-frame clones and omits some. The sample has 150,000 to 200,000 clones; just over 90% are singletons. The specimen comprised peripheral blood, sampled on day 0 of AZD1222 vaccination. The receptor source for this set is an adult in good health.

This clone was counted once. The V call is TRBV19, the J call TRBJ1-1; D not certain. This CDR3 is built from 14 residues. Looked up from germline, CDR1 is LNHDA and CDR2 is SQIVND (reference sequence). V shed 6 bases and J shed 1 base, with 12 bases lying between them. Here the CDR3 reads CASRFSGGNTEAFF. DNA of the CDR3: TGTGCCAGTAGATTCTCGGGCGGGAACACTGAAGCTTTCTTT.

This clone has only one observation. The chain uses TRBV14 and TRBJ2-3; 12 bases line up with TRBD2. CDR1 and CDR2 from the germline V gene are SGHDN and FVKESK. Trimming removed 4 bases from V and 0 bases from J; junction bases left unmatched: 17. This CDR3 spans 21 amino acids. DNA for the CDR3: TGTGCCAGCAGCCGCCGGACTAGCGGGATGAATTGGGGAACTAGCACAGATACGCAGTATTTT. Residues: CASSRRTSGMNWGTSTDTQYF.

CDR3 sequence: CASSPFGPGSGRETQYF. The CDR3 DNA reads as TGTGCCAGCAGCCCGTTTGGCCCGGGTTCCGGCAGAGAGACCCAGTACTTC. The chain joins TRBV3-1 (or the pseudogene TRBV3-2) to TRBJ2-5, with D unresolved. The CDR3 length is 17 residues. Trimming shortened V by 4 bases and J by 4 bases, and 22 bases separated the two germline ends. Germline values: CDR1 LGHDT, CDR2 YNNKEL (reference sequence).

The genes are TRBV7-9 and TRBJ1-6; 8 bases are a match to TRBD1. V lost 5 bases to trimming and J lost 7 bases; unmatched junction nucleotides: 7. CDR3 length equals 15 residues. Looked up from germline, CDR1 is SEHNR and CDR2 is FQNEAQ (reference sequence). The CDR3 DNA reads TGTGCCAGCAGCCGTCAAACAGGGGGGAATTCACCCCTCCACTTT. Translating gives CASSRQTGGNSPLHF.

This chain connects TRBV6-1 to TRBJ1-6; weak D call: TRBD1 (6 bases). Germline V gene data show CDR1 as MNHNS and CDR2 as SASEGT. The CDR3 sequence is 15 residues long. V lost 2 bases and J 8 bases, leaving 13 bases between the germline ends. CDR3 sequence reads: CASSEHGHRDSPLHF. Here the CDR3 DNA reads TGTGCCAGCAGTGAACACGGCCACAGGGATTCACCCCTCCACTTT.

This rearrangement joins TRBV24-1 to TRBJ2-1; TRBD1 matches 9 bases. Losses at the gene ends were 4 bases for V and 1 base for J; bases not matched to a gene: 4. CDR1 and CDR2 (germline): KGHDR, SFDVKD. The CDR3 sequence is 16 residues long. The CDR3 DNA is TGTGCCACCAGTGAGTCCGGGACAGGGTCCTACAATGAGCAGTTCTTC. Protein: CATSESGTGSYNEQFF.

V gene TRBV7-9 combines with J gene TRBJ1-5, with TRBD1 matching over 9 bases. The V segment lost 7 bases and the J segment 4 bases; nucleotides outside the gene matches: 8. Germline V CDR1 and CDR2: SEHNR, FQNEAQ (reference sequence). The CDR3 totals 15 residues. The CDR3 DNA sequence: TGTGCCAGCAAATCGGACAGGGGACGAAATCAGCCCCAGCATTTT. Amino acids: CASKSDRGRNQPQHF.

The J gene is TRBJ1-2, the V gene TRBV7-9; no clear D gene. The V gene's germline CDR1 is SEHNR and CDR2 FQNEAQ (reference sequence). V was clipped by 6 bases and J by 1 base, with 12 bases between them. This CDR3 has 14 amino acids. In DNA form, the CDR3 reads TGTGCCAGCAGGCGAGACTTGATTAACTATGGCTACACCTTC. Translating gives CASRRDLINYGYTF.

The chain has TRBV2 and TRBJ2-5; no firm D call. Trimming pared 7 bases from V and 4 bases from J, leaving 13 bases between. The CDR3 covers 13 residues. Germline lookup yields CDR1 SNHLY and CDR2 FYNNEI. The CDR3 DNA sequence: TGTGCCAGCACTCGGTCCTCGGCAGAGACCCAGTACTTC. It encodes CASTRSSAETQYF.

This clone was picked up one time. This chain joins TRBV7-9 and TRBJ2-1; D unclear. The CDR3 runs to 12 residues. V lost 2 bases and J 8 bases, leaving 7 bases between the germline ends. Germline CDR1 is SEHNR and CDR2 is FQNEAQ (reference sequence). CDR3 in DNA: TGTGCCAGCAGCTTACAGGCGGATGAGCAGTTCTTC. The encoded protein is CASSLQADEQFF. Based on the CDR3 plus reference TRBV7-9 and TRBJ2-1, the full variable domain is DTGVSQNPRHKITKRGQNVTFRCDPISEHNRLYWYRQTLGQGPEFLTYFQNEAQLEKSRLLSDRFSAERPKGSFSTLEIQRTEQGDSAMYLCASSLQADEQFFGPGTRLTVL.

This rearrangement joins TRBV27 to TRBJ1-5, with a tentative D call TRBD1 (5 bases). There are 14 residues in the CDR3. The germline gives CDR1 MNHEY, CDR2 SMNVEV (reference sequence). Trimming stripped 4 bases from V and 4 bases from J, with 11 bases between. CDR3 residues: CASSWGGENQPQHF. As DNA, the CDR3 is TGTGCCAGCAGTTGGGGCGGGGAGAATCAGCCCCAGCATTTT.

The V gene is TRBV5-1, the J gene TRBJ2-7; 9 bases match TRBD2. The junction had 4 bases not matched to a gene; V was cut back by 5 bases and J by 4 bases. Germline V lookup: CDR1 SGHRS, CDR2 YFSETQ. The CDR3 length is 13 residues. The CDR3 protein is CASRQGLAYEQYF. CDR3 sequence (DNA): TGCGCCAGCAGACAAGGACTAGCGTACGAGCAGTACTTC.

CDR3 sequence: CASSGYSNQPQHF. The CDR3 region has the DNA TGTGCCAGCAGTGGTTATAGCAATCAGCCCCAGCATTTT. The gene calls are TRBV2 and TRBJ1-5; no clear D gene. The CDR3 loop spans 13 amino acids. CDR1 is SNHLY, CDR2 FYNNEI, per germline. Trimming removed 4 bases at V and 0 bases at J, with 4 bases between.

The V call is TRBV30, the J call TRBJ2-1; no clear D. CDR3 length: 15 amino acids. The ends were cut back, 3 bases at V and 4 bases at J, with 16 bases in the middle. Germline V gives CDR1 GTSNPN, CDR2 SVGIG (reference sequence). CDR3 DNA: TGTGCCTGGAGCGCCCAACCAACACGATACAATGAGCAGTTCTTC. Translating it yields CAWSAQPTRYNEQFF.

This clone was seen once. The rearrangement joins TRBV6-5 to TRBJ1-5; D perhaps matches TRBD1 (6 bases). The germline V gene has CDR1 MNHEY and CDR2 SVGAGI. V lost 5 bases to trimming and J lost 2 bases, with 13 bases between them. This CDR3 is 15 amino acids long. In DNA form, the CDR3 reads TGTGCCAGCAGTCACAACAGGGCTGGCAATCAGCCCCAGCATTTT. Residues: CASSHNRAGNQPQHF.